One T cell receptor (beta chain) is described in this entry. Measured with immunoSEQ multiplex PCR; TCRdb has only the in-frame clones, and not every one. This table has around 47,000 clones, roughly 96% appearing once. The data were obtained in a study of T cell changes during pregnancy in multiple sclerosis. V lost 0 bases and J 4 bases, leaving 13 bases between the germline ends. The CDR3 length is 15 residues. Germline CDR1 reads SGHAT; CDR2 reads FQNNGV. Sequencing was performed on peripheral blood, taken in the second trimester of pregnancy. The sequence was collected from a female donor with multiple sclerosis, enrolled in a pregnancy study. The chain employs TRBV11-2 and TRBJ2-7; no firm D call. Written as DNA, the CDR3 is TGTGCCAGCAGCTTAGAAAACTTGTACGGGTACGAGCAGTACTTC. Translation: CASSLENLYGYEQYF.